This T cell receptor (beta chain) was observed in a study of cytomegalovirus exposure and HLA in healthy donors. This clone was detected only once. Its antigen is still unknown. Study-level results: TCR beta V- and J-gene trimming, according to a later analysis, was linked to a missense DCLRE1C variant.

PCR employed 60 Vbeta and 13 Jbeta primers. The data were produced by immunoSEQ multiplex PCR, yet TCRdb's version contains in-frame clones alone and is incomplete. The sample yields some 60,000 clones, about four fifths seen once. V was pared by 3 bases and J by 5 bases, with 5 bases of the junction left unmatched. The CDR3 totals 14 residues. In germline, CDR1 is SEHNR, CDR2 FQNEAQ (reference sequence). The sequenced sample was PBMCs. This rearrangement joins TRBV7-9 to TRBJ1-2; 8 bases agree with TRBD1. The source is a middle-aged woman in good health and CMV-seronegative. The CDR3 bases are TGTGCCAGCAGCTTCGACAGGGGTCTTTATGGCTACACCTTC. Amino acids: CASSFDRGLYGYTF. Drawing the rest from reference TRBV7-9 and TRBJ1-2, the complete variable domain is DTGVSQNPRHKITKRGQNVTFRCDPISEHNRLYWYRQTLGQGPEFLTYFQNEAQLEKSRLLSDRFSAERPKGSFSTLEIQRTEQGDSAMYLCASSFDRGLYGYTFGSGTRLTVV.